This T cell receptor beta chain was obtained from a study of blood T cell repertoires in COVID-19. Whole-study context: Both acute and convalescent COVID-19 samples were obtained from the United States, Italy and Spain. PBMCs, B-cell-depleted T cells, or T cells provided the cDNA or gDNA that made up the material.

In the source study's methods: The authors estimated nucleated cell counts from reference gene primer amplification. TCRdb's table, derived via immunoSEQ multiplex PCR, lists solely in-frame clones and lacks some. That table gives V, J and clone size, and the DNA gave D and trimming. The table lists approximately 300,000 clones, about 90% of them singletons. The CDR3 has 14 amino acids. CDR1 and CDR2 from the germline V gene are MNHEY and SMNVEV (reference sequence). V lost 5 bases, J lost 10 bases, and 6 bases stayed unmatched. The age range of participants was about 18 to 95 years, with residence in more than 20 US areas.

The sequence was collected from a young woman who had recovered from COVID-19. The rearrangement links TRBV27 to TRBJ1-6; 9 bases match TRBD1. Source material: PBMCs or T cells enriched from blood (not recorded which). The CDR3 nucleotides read TGTGCCAGCAGTCCGGGACAGGGTACATCACCCCTCCACTTT. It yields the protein CASSPGQGTSPLHF.